Shown below are 30 T cell receptor beta chains from a single sample sequenced in a study of CD8 T cells in ankylosing spondylitis. One entry per CDR3 protein results from TCRdb running MiXCR on the 5' RACE reads. The sample consists of roughly 200,000 distinct CDR3 sequences, roughly 12% of them appearing once. Source material: blood, either unsorted or a sorted T cell fraction (not recorded which). The receptors were sampled from a male donor with ankylosing spondylitis or in good health (not recorded which).

This clonotype was seen a few times. DNA of the CDR3: TGTGCCAGTAGTCCACAGGGAGATACGCAGTATTTT. This sequence encodes CASSPQGDTQYF. The chain uses TRBV19 and TRBJ2-3; tentatively, D is TRBD1 (6 bases). CDR3 length equals 12 residues. The V gene lost 5 bases and the J gene lost 5 bases, with 8 bases spanning the gap. Germline V gene lookup returns CDR1 LNHDA and CDR2 SQIVND (reference sequence).

V is TRBV7-7 and J is TRBJ1-1; tentative D call: TRBD1 (5 bases). Germline V gives CDR1 SSHAT, CDR2 FNYEAQ (reference sequence). CDR3 length: 13 amino acids. Trimming removed 5 bases at V and 4 bases at J, with 11 bases between. The CDR3 protein is CASSPRDGTEAFF. The CDR3, as DNA: TGTGCCAGCAGCCCCCGGGACGGCACTGAAGCTTTCTTT. The whole variable domain, filled in from reference TRBV7-7 and TRBJ1-1, reads GAGVSQSPRYKVTKRGQDVTLRCDPISSHATLYWYQQALGQGPEFLTYFNYEAQPDKSGLPSDRFSAERPEGSISTLTIQRTEQRDSAMYRCASSPRDGTEAFFGQGTRLTVV.

V usage is TRBV4-1 and J usage is TRBJ2-7; 7 positions match TRBD1. The CDR3 is 15 amino acids. Germline loops: CDR1 MGHRA, CDR2 YSYEKL. Trimming removed 0 bases from V and 3 bases from J; junction bases left unmatched: 5. The CDR3 nucleotides read TGCGCCAGCAGCCAAGATCGGACAGGCAACTACGAGCAGTACTTC. As protein: CASSQDRTGNYEQYF.

The chain joins TRBV5-6 to TRBJ2-1, with TRBD1 identical over 8 bases. This CDR3 comprises 16 residues. V was clipped by 4 bases and J by 2 bases; unmatched bases: 8. Looked up from germline, CDR1 is SGHDT and CDR2 is YYEEEE. This CDR3 reads CASSISGQAAYNEQFF. DNA of the CDR3: TGTGCCAGCAGCATCTCGGGACAGGCCGCCTACAATGAGCAGTTCTTC.

V is TRBV27 and J is TRBJ2-5; 10 bases align to TRBD2. Germline V gives CDR1 MNHEY, CDR2 SMNVEV (reference sequence). The CDR3 contains 14 residues. The junction had 2 bases not matched to a gene; V was cut back by 6 bases and J by 1 base. Written as DNA, the CDR3 is TGTGCCAGCAGGGTAGCGGGAGGCCAAGAGACCCAGTACTTC. The encoded protein is CASRVAGGQETQYF.

Points on this clonotype: A clone one base away is much larger, so this may be a read error. The chain couples TRBV20-1 to TRBJ2-1, with D uncertain. V was clipped by 4 bases and J by 5 bases, with 3 bases between them. CDR1 is DFQATT, CDR2 SNEGSKA, per germline (reference sequence). The CDR3 consists of 10 residues. CDR3 loop: CSANHNEQFF. In nucleotides, the CDR3 is TGCAGTGCTAATCACAATGAGCAGTTCTTC.

The chain has TRBV27 and TRBJ1-2; the D is unclear. The CDR3 loop spans 13 amino acids. In germline, CDR1 is MNHEY, CDR2 SMNVEV (reference sequence). The V end was cut by 5 bases, the J end by 8 bases, with 15 bases between. CDR3 region: CASSALDGPGYTF. The CDR3 DNA follows: TGTGCCAGCAGTGCCCTGGATGGCCCCGGCTACACCTTC.

The J gene is TRBJ2-1, the V gene TRBV24-1, with D possibly being TRBD1 (6 bases). Germline-derived CDR1 and CDR2 are KGHDR and SFDVKD. V lost 3 bases to trimming and J lost 4 bases, with 15 bases between them. This CDR3 spans 16 amino acids. The DNA of the CDR3 is TGTGCCACCAGTGATGAAACAGGGACGGGATACAATGAGCAGTTCTTC. This translates into CATSDETGTGYNEQFF.

This clonotype was counted at least ten times. V is TRBV12-3 or TRBV12-4 and J is TRBJ2-7; weak D call: TRBD2 (5 bases). CDR3 length equals 12 residues. The V and J ends lost 4 bases and 6 bases respectively, with 10 bases between them. The CDR3 nucleotides read TGTGCCAGCAGTTCTTCAGGAGGCGAGCAGTACTTC. Translating gives CASSSSGGEQYF.

This chain links TRBV7-9 with TRBJ2-3; 7 bases fit TRBD1. Germline V gene data show CDR1 as SEHNR and CDR2 as FQNEAQ (reference sequence). This CDR3 comprises 13 residues. V was clipped by 5 bases and J by 8 bases; unmatched bases: 7. Here the CDR3 reads CASSGQTGPTQYF. Here the CDR3 DNA reads TGTGCCAGCAGCGGACAGACAGGGCCTACGCAGTATTTT. The full variable domain, its missing parts supplied by reference TRBV7-9 and TRBJ2-3, is DTGVSQNPRHKITKRGQNVTFRCDPISEHNRLYWYRQTLGQGPEFLTYFQNEAQLEKSRLLSDRFSAERPKGSFSTLEIQRTEQGDSAMYLCASSGQTGPTQYFGPGTRLTVL.

The chain is built from TRBV12-3 or TRBV12-4 and TRBJ2-1; D not certain. The ends were cut back, 7 bases at V and 8 bases at J, with 18 bases in the middle. The CDR3 contains 14 residues. CDR3 DNA sequence: TGTGCCAGCACCAAAGGACGGCTTATCTATGAGCAGTTCTTC. It specifies CASTKGRLIYEQFF.

This clonotype has a handful of counts. The chain carries TRBV5-1 and TRBJ2-5; 8 bases match TRBD2. CDR3 length: 14 residues. Unmatched junction bases numbered 6, after V lost 6 bases and J lost 2 bases. Germline V gives CDR1 SGHRS, CDR2 YFSETQ. CDR3: CASTDGRGQETQYF. In nucleotides, the CDR3 is TGCGCCAGCACCGACGGGAGGGGGCAAGAGACCCAGTACTTC.

This sequence joins TRBV7-9 and TRBJ2-5; 11 bases match TRBD1. CDR1 is SEHNR and CDR2 is FQNEAQ in the germline V gene (reference sequence). The CDR3 covers 15 residues. The V segment lost 5 bases and the J segment 2 bases; nucleotides outside the gene matches: 4. CDR3 DNA: TGTGCCAGCAGCATCGGGACAGGGGGTCAAGAGACCCAGTACTTC. Its protein product is CASSIGTGGQETQYF. Full variable domain (outside the CDR3, taken from reference TRBV7-9 and TRBJ2-5): DTGVSQNPRHKITKRGQNVTFRCDPISEHNRLYWYRQTLGQGPEFLTYFQNEAQLEKSRLLSDRFSAERPKGSFSTLEIQRTEQGDSAMYLCASSIGTGGQETQYFGPGTRLLVL.

The chain recombines TRBV5-6 with TRBJ2-1; 8 positions match TRBD1. The CDR3 covers 12 residues. The junction had 8 bases not matched to a gene; V was cut back by 4 bases and J by 14 bases. Looked up from germline, CDR1 is SGHDT and CDR2 is YYEEEE. Here the CDR3 DNA reads TGTGCCAGCAGCCGACAGGACAGGGTGAAGTTCTTC. The encoded protein is CASSRQDRVKFF. The variable domain in full, with the rest retrieved from reference TRBV5-6 and TRBJ2-1, is DAGVTQSPTHLIKTRGQQVTLRCSPKSGHDTVSWYQQALGQGPQFIFQYYEEEERQRGNFPDRFSGHQFPNYSSELNVNALLLGDSALYLCASSRQDRVKFFGPGTRLTVL.

The V gene is TRBV6-1, the J gene TRBJ2-1; unclear D gene. The germline V gene encodes CDR1 MNHNS and CDR2 SASEGT. Trimming pared 3 bases from V and 7 bases from J, leaving 7 bases between. The CDR3 contains 12 residues. The CDR3 nucleotides read TGTGCCAGCAGTGATCCCGGGAATGAGCAGTTCTTC. Amino acid sequence: CASSDPGNEQFF.

The chain couples TRBV19 to TRBJ2-5; no reliable D call. Germline lookup yields CDR1 LNHDA and CDR2 SQIVND (reference sequence). V lost 1 base and J lost 0, with 12 bases in between. The CDR3 sequence is 16 residues long. In DNA, the CDR3 is TGTGCCAGTAGTATAGCGATTAGAACGGACCAAGAGACCCAGTACTTC. Its translation: CASSIAIRTDQETQYF.

The table lists this clonotype with a few counts. V is TRBV5-1 and J is TRBJ2-1, with a possible D match to TRBD2 (5 bases). Trimming took off 6 bases at V and 6 bases at J, with 22 bases between the two ends. Germline loops: CDR1 SGHRS, CDR2 YFSETQ. This CDR3 spans 16 amino acids. The CDR3 loop reads CASTELEAEWGNEQFF. CDR3 nucleotides: TGCGCCAGCACCGAACTAGAGGCAGAGTGGGGCAATGAGCAGTTCTTC.

CDR3 coding DNA: TGCAGTGCTAGAGATCATTTTACCTACGAGCAGTACTTC. This encodes CSARDHFTYEQYF. The rearrangement uses TRBV20-1 and TRBJ2-7; D is undetermined. The CDR3 loop spans 13 amino acids. Trimming removed 0 bases at V and 2 bases at J, with 8 bases between. CDR1 is DFQATT and CDR2 is SNEGSKA in the germline V gene (reference sequence).

J is TRBJ2-3 and V is TRBV7-9; 7 bases agree with TRBD2. The CDR3 sequence is 16 residues long. Germline CDR1 and CDR2: SEHNR and FQNEAQ (reference sequence). V lost 2 bases and J lost 1; bases outside the gene matches: 6. CDR3 amino acids: CASSLLTSTRTDTQYF. The CDR3 DNA sequence: TGTGCCAGCAGCTTACTGACTAGCACCCGCACAGATACGCAGTATTTT.

This clonotype has at least ten counts. This sequence joins TRBV5-1 and TRBJ1-2; D is uncertain. CDR1 is SGHRS and CDR2 is YFSETQ in the germline V gene. The CDR3 covers 15 residues. V shed 7 bases and J shed 4 bases, with 20 bases lying between them. The CDR3 DNA reads TGCGCCAGCGGGCCTGAAAGAGACCCCTTCTATGGCTACACCTTC. Translating it yields CASGPERDPFYGYTF.

This clonotype has at least ten counts. As DNA, the CDR3 is TGTGCCAGCAGCTTAGCGGGGGGGCCCTCCTACGAGCAGTACTTC. Translation gives CASSLAGGPSYEQYF. The chain carries TRBV7-8 and TRBJ2-7; D perhaps matches TRBD2 (7 bases). Germline lookup yields CDR1 SGHVS and CDR2 FQNEAQ. Trimming removed 0 bases at V and 0 bases at J, with 9 bases between. The CDR3 consists of 15 residues.

This clonotype was seen a handful of times. The chain uses TRBV7-9 and TRBJ2-7, with D maybe TRBD2 (6 bases). CDR3 size: 13 residues. Germline assignment: CDR1 SEHNR and CDR2 FQNEAQ (reference sequence). V dropped 5 bases and J dropped 7 bases, with 15 bases sitting between them. CDR3 loop: CASSPPGVGEQYF. In nucleotides, the CDR3 is TGTGCCAGCAGCCCTCCGGGAGTGGGGGAGCAGTACTTC.

The chain joins TRBV12-3 or TRBV12-4 to TRBJ2-7; TRBD1 matches 9 bases. The length of the CDR3 is 14 residues. The V segment lost 6 bases and the J segment 3 bases; nucleotides outside the gene matches: 6. CDR3 protein: CASSHGTGSYEQYF. CDR3 sequence (DNA): TGTGCCAGCAGCCACGGGACAGGGAGCTACGAGCAGTACTTC.

CDR3 bases: TGTGCCAGCAGTTACGGTCAGGGGGGAGAGACCCAGTACTTC. This sequence encodes CASSYGQGGETQYF. V gene TRBV12-3 or TRBV12-4 combines with J gene TRBJ2-5; tentatively, D is TRBD1 (7 bases). Trimming removed 4 bases from V and 4 bases from J, with 13 bases in between. The CDR3 length is 14 residues.

This clonotype has only a few counts. This rearrangement joins TRBV7-8 to TRBJ2-5; no firm D call. The CDR3 runs 14 residues. V was cut by 3 bases and J by 4 bases, with 12 bases left in between. In germline, CDR1 is SGHVS, CDR2 FQNEAQ. The chain's CDR3 is CASSFGPTGETQYF. In DNA form, the CDR3 reads TGTGCCAGCAGCTTTGGACCGACCGGAGAGACCCAGTACTTC.

This clonotype occurred a few times. The rearrangement links TRBV27 to TRBJ1-2, with TRBD1 identical over 10 bases. CDR1 MNHEY and CDR2 SMNVEV come from the germline V gene (reference sequence). J lost 8 bases, V lost 3 bases, and 9 bases had no gene match. The CDR3 has 15 amino acids. The CDR3 bases are TGTGCCAGCAGTTTGTATCCCGGGACAGGGGCCGGCTACACCTTC. Translation gives CASSLYPGTGAGYTF.

The V gene is TRBV5-5, the J gene TRBJ2-6; a possible D gene is TRBD1 (5 bases). CDR1 is SGHKS and CDR2 is YYEKEE in the germline V gene (reference sequence). This CDR3 has 15 residues. V lost 0 bases and J 4 bases, leaving 8 bases between the germline ends. The CDR3 spells CASSLDRTGANVLTF. The DNA for the CDR3 is TGTGCCAGCAGCTTGGACAGGACGGGGGCCAACGTCCTGACTTTC.

The chain is built from TRBV5-1 and TRBJ2-7; D remains unclear. V was cut by 0 bases and J by 4 bases, with 8 bases left in between. The germline V gene has CDR1 SGHRS and CDR2 YFSETQ. This CDR3 region has 13 residues. CDR3 sequence: CASSLDILYEQYF. The CDR3 DNA is TGCGCCAGCAGCTTGGACATATTGTACGAGCAGTACTTC.

In its sample, this clonotype was seen a few times. The chain employs TRBV4-2 and TRBJ1-1; D might be TRBD1 (5 bases). Germline values: CDR1 LGHNA, CDR2 YNFKEQ. CDR3 length: 15 residues. V was trimmed by 4 bases and J by 3 bases, leaving 15 bases between them. The CDR3 protein is CASSPWGEGDTEAFF. The CDR3 DNA reads TGTGCCAGCAGCCCCTGGGGGGAAGGCGACACTGAAGCTTTCTTT.

The gene calls are TRBV12-3 or TRBV12-4 and TRBJ2-7, with a tentative D call TRBD2 (6 bases). Trimming shortened V by 5 bases and J by 3 bases, and 17 bases separated the two germline ends. The CDR3 has 15 residues. Written as DNA, the CDR3 is TGTGCCAGCAGTGACGGGACTCATTGGATCTACGAGCAGTACTTC. It yields the protein CASSDGTHWIYEQYF.